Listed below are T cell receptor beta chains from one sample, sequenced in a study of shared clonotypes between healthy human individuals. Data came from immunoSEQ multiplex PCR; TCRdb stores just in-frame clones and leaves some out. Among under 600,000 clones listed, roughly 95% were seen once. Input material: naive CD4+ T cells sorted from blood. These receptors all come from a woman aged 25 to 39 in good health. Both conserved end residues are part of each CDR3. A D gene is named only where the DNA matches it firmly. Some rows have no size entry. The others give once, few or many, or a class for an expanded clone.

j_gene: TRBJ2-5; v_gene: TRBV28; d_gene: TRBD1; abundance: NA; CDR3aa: CASSPGGQGVETQYF; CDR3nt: TGTGCCAGCAGCCCTGGGGGACAGGGTGTTGAGACCCAGTACTTC
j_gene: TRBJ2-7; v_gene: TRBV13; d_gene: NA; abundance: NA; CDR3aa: CASSSRASPSYEQYF; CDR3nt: TGTGCCAGCAGCTCACGGGCTAGCCCATCCTACGAGCAGTACTTC
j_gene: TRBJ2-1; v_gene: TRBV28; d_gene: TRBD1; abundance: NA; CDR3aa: CASSSGKWDRPCNEQFF; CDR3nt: TGTGCCAGCAGTAGTGGGAAATGGGACAGACCATGCAATGAGCAGTTCTTC
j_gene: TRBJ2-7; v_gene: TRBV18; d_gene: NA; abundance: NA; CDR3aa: CASSPPSGADYEQYF; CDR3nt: TGTGCCAGCTCACCACCCTCTGGGGCAGACTACGAGCAGTACTTC
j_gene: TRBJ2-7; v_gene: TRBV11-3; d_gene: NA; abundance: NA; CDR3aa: CASSPDSYEQYF; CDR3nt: TGTGCCAGCAGCCCTGACTCCTACGAGCAGTACTTC
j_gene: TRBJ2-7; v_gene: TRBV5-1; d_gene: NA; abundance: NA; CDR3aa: CASSLLGQPGYEQYF; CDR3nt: TGCGCCAGCAGCTTGTTAGGGCAGCCAGGATACGAGCAGTACTTC
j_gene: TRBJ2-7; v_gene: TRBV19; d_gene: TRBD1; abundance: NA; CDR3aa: CASSQKTGSAHEQYF; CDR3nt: TGTGCCAGTAGTCAAAAGACAGGGTCGGCGCACGAGCAGTACTTC
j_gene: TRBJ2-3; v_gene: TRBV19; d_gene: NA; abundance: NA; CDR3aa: CATHKGRPGDTQYF; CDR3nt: TGTGCCACCCACAAGGGACGGCCTGGAGATACGCAGTATTTT
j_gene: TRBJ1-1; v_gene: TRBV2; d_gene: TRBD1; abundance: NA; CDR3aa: CASSAMTGGFAEAFF; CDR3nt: TGTGCCAGCAGTGCAATGACAGGGGGCTTCGCTGAAGCTTTCTTT
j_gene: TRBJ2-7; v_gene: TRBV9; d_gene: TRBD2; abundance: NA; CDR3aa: CASSVDPRGDYEQYF; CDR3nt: TGTGCCAGCAGCGTAGACCCTCGGGGGGACTACGAGCAGTACTTC
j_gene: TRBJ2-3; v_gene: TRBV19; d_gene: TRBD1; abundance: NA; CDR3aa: CASSIRTGDDTQYF; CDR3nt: TGTGCCAGTAGTATAAGAACAGGGGACGATACGCAGTATTTT
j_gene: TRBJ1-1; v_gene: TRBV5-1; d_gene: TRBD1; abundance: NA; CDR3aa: CASSLRGGANTEAFF; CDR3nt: TGCGCCAGCAGCTTGAGAGGGGGCGCGAACACTGAAGCTTTCTTT
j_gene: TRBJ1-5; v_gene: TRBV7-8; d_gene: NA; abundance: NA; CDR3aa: CASSLEGQLSNQPQHF; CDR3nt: TGTGCCAGCAGCTTAGAAGGGCAGCTTAGCAATCAGCCCCAGCATTTT
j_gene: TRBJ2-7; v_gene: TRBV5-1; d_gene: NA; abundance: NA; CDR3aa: CASSPEVTGTYEQYF; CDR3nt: TGCGCCAGCAGCCCCGAAGTGACAGGAACATACGAGCAGTACTTC
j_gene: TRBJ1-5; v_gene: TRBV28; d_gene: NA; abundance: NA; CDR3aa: CASSLWGTNQPQHF; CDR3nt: TGTGCCAGCAGTTTATGGGGGACCAATCAGCCCCAGCATTTT
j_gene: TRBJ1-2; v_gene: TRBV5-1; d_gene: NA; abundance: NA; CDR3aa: CASSIQGVEAGYTF; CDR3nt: TGCGCCAGCAGCATACAGGGCGTCGAGGCTGGCTACACCTTC
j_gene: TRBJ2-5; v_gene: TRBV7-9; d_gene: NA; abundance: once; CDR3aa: CASSSTPTETQYF; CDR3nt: TGTGCCAGCAGCTCCACCCCGACAGAGACCCAGTACTTC
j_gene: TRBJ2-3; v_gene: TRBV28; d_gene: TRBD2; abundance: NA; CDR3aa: CASIGGPAGVDTQYF; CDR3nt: TGTGCCAGCATAGGCGGTCCTGCGGGAGTGGATACGCAGTATTTT
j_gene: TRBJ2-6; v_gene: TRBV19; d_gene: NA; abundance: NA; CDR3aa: CASSIGMRANVLTF; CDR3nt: TGTGCCAGTAGTATCGGGATGAGGGCCAACGTCCTGACTTTC
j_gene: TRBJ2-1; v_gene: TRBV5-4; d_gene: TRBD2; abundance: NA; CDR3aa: CASSLGGGRAYNEQFF; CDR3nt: TGTGCCAGCAGCTTAGGTGGCGGGAGGGCTTACAATGAGCAGTTCTTC
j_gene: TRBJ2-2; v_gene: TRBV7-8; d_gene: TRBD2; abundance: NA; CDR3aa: CASSLLAGGNTGELFF; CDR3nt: TGTGCCAGCAGCTTGCTAGCGGGAGGGAACACCGGGGAGCTGTTTTTT
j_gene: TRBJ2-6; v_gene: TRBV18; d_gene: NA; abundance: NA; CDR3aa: CASSPQSDGTGANVLTF; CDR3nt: TGTGCCAGCTCACCCCAAAGTGATGGAACAGGGGCCAACGTCCTGACTTTC
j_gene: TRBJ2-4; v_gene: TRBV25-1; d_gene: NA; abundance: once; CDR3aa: CASRGRTKNIQYF; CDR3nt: TGTGCCAGCAGGGGACGGACCAAAAACATTCAGTACTTC
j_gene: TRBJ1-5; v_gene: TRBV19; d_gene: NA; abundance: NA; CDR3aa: CASKVTSNQPQHF; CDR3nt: TGTGCCTCCAAGGTTACTAGCAATCAGCCCCAGCATTTT
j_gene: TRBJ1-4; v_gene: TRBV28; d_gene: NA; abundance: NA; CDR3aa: CASSIWNEKLFF; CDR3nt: TGTGCCAGCAGTATCTGGAATGAAAAACTGTTTTTT
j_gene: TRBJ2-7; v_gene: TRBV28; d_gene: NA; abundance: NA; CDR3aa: CASSLSGKAYEQYF; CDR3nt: TGTGCCAGCAGTTTATCAGGGAAGGCCTACGAGCAGTACTTC
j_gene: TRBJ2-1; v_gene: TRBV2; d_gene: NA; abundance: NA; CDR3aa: CASSESEQFF; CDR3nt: TGTGCCAGCAGTGAGAGTGAGCAGTTCTTC
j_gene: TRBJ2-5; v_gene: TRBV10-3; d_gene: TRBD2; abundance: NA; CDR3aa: CATMYIAGEGETQYF; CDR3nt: TGTGCCACCATGTATATAGCGGGAGAGGGGGAGACCCAGTACTTC
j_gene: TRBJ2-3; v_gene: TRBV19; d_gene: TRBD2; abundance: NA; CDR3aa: CASSIYETSGLTDTQYF; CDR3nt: TGTGCCAGTAGTATATACGAGACTAGCGGGCTTACAGATACGCAGTATTTT
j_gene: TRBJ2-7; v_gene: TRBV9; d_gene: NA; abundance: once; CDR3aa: CASSVSDGSDEQYF; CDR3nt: TGTGCCAGCAGCGTCTCGGACGGCTCCGACGAGCAGTACTTC
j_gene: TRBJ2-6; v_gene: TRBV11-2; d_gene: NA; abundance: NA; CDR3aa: CASPRRVSSGANVLTF; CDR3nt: TGTGCCAGCCCGCGCAGGGTCAGCTCTGGGGCCAACGTCCTGACTTTC
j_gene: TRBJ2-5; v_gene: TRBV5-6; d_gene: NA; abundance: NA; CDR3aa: CASSFYGSQETQYF; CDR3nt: TGTGCCAGCAGCTTCTATGGGAGCCAAGAGACCCAGTACTTC
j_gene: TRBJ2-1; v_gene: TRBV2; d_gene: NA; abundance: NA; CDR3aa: CASSTVGVTEQFF; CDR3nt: TGTGCCAGCAGTACGGTGGGGGTGACTGAGCAGTTCTTC
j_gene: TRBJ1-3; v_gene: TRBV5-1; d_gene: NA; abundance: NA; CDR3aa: CASSLWDAGPLNTIYF; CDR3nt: TGCGCCAGCAGCTTGTGGGATGCGGGACCCCTAAACACCATATATTTT
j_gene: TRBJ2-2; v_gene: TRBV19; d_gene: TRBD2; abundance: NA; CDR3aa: CASRRLAGGITGELFF; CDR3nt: TGTGCCAGTAGGCGACTAGCGGGAGGGATCACCGGGGAGCTGTTTTTT
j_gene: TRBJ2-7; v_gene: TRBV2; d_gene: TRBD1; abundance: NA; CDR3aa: CASTPGQGTYEQYF; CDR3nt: TGTGCCAGCACTCCGGGACAGGGAACCTACGAGCAGTACTTC
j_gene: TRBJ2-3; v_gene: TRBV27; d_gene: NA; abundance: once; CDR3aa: CATSPGNSDTQYF; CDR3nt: TGTGCCACCTCCCCTGGTAATTCAGATACGCAGTATTTT